This entry lists 10 T cell receptor beta chains sequenced from one sample in a study of shared clonotypes between healthy human individuals. Some clones are missing from TCRdb's copy, which holds only in-frame ones; the method was immunoSEQ multiplex PCR. Here the sample spans some 660,000 clones, around three quarters being singletons. Specimen: memory CD4+ T cells sorted from blood. Noted subset: CD45RA-negative fraction. These receptors all stem from a woman under 40 in good health.

V gene TRBV6-1 combines with J gene TRBJ2-7; 9 bases fit TRBD1. This CDR3 comprises 14 residues. After removal of 2 bases from V and 4 bases from J, the junction contained 3 bases not matched to a gene. Germline CDR1 and CDR2: MNHNS and SASEGT. The CDR3 loop reads CASSETGGIYEQYF. The CDR3 bases are TGTGCCAGCAGTGAAACAGGGGGCATTTACGAGCAGTACTTC.

The rearrangement joins TRBV2 to TRBJ2-1, with D unclear. Germline V gene lookup returns CDR1 SNHLY and CDR2 FYNNEI. The CDR3 consists of 15 residues. With 4 bases removed from V and 10 bases from J, the gap between germline ends came to 20 bases. The CDR3 sequence is CASSGQSWQVGEQFF. In DNA, the CDR3 is TGTGCCAGCAGTGGGCAGTCTTGGCAAGTGGGGGAGCAGTTCTTC.

The chain is built from TRBV29-1 and TRBJ1-2; 8 bases line up with TRBD1. The CDR3 has 14 amino acids. With V trimmed by 5 bases and J by 5 bases, 10 bases remained unmatched. Germline lookup yields CDR1 SQVTM and CDR2 ANQGSEA. CDR3 loop: CSVPGQGDGYGYTF. CDR3 bases: TGCAGCGTTCCTGGACAGGGAGATGGGTATGGCTACACCTTC.

J is TRBJ2-7 and V is TRBV10-2; D call uncertain. This CDR3 is built from 12 residues. V lost 3 bases, J lost 2 bases, and 5 bases lay in between. The germline gives CDR1 WSHSY, CDR2 SAAADI. The CDR3 loop is CASSDEAYEQYF. The CDR3 coding sequence is TGCGCCAGCAGTGACGAGGCCTACGAGCAGTACTTC.

The chain is built from TRBV6-1 and TRBJ2-1, with D possibly being TRBD2 (5 bases). Per the germline V gene, CDR1 is MNHNS and CDR2 is SASEGT. The CDR3 covers 17 residues. Trimming removed 0 bases from V and 9 bases from J, with 21 bases in between. The CDR3 spells CASSEARALWNAGEQFF. The DNA for the CDR3 is TGTGCCAGCAGTGAAGCGCGGGCTCTATGGAATGCGGGTGAGCAGTTCTTC.

The DNA for the CDR3 is TGTGCCAGCAGTTTCAAGGCATCGGGCAGGGAAAGTCACGAGCAGTACTTC. Translated: CASSFKASGRESHEQYF. The chain links TRBV27 to TRBJ2-7, with TRBD1 as a possible D gene (5 bases). The CDR3 loop spans 17 amino acids. The germline V gene has CDR1 MNHEY and CDR2 SMNVEV (reference sequence). Trimming pared 3 bases from V and 5 bases from J, leaving 23 bases between.

Concerning this clone itself: Distinct nucleotide sequences in the sample also encode this CDR3. The rearrangement uses TRBV28 and TRBJ2-7, with TRBD2 identical over 12 bases. After removal of 4 bases from V and 4 bases from J, the junction contained 5 bases not matched to a gene. Germline V gene sequence: CDR1 MDHEN, CDR2 SYDVKM. This CDR3 is 15 amino acids long. Written as DNA, the CDR3 is TGTGCCAGCAGTTCTCTAGCGGGAGGGCCATACGAGCAGTACTTC. Translation gives CASSSLAGGPYEQYF.

The chain combines TRBV5-5 with TRBJ1-2; D is undetermined. The CDR3 has 12 amino acids. Looked up from germline, CDR1 is SGHKS and CDR2 is YYEKEE (reference sequence). The V gene lost 4 bases and the J gene lost 0 bases, with 4 bases spanning the gap. The chain's CDR3 is CASSAANYGYTF. For the CDR3, the DNA is TGTGCCAGCAGCGCTGCTAACTATGGCTACACCTTC.

A note on this clone: A much larger clone differs by one base, so this may be a read error. The chain carries TRBV2 and TRBJ2-7; D ambiguous. Trimming took 5 bases from V and 1 from J, leaving 3 bases between them. CDR1 is SNHLY and CDR2 is FYNNEI in the germline V gene. CDR3 length equals 11 residues. This CDR3 is CASSPSYEQYF. The CDR3 bases are TGTGCCAGCAGTCCTTCCTACGAGCAGTACTTC.

This clone was observed a few times. This chain links TRBV5-1 with TRBJ2-7; TRBD1 agrees at 7 bases. This CDR3 spans 14 amino acids. Germline CDR1 and CDR2: SGHRS and YFSETQ. V lost 3 bases, J lost 2 bases, and 5 bases stayed unmatched. CDR3 protein: CASSSRTGTYEQYF. Written as DNA, the CDR3 is TGCGCCAGCAGCTCCCGGACAGGAACCTACGAGCAGTACTTC. Full variable domain (rest looked up from reference TRBV5-1 and TRBJ2-7): KAGVTQTPRYLIKTRGQQVTLSCSPISGHRSVSWYQQTPGQGLQFLFEYFSETQRNKGNFPGRFSGRQFSNSRSEMNVSTLELGDSALYLCASSSRTGTYEQYFGPGTRLTVT.